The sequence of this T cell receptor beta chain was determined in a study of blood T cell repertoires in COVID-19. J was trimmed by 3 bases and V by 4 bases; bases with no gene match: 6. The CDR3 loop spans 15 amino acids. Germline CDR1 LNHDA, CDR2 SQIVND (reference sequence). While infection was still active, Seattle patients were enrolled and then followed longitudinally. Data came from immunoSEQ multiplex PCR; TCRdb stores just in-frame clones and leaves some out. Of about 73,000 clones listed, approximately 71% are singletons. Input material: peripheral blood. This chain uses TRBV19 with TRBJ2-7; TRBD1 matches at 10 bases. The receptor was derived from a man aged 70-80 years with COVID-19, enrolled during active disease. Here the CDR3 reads CASSRTGTGVYEQYF. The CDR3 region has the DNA TGTGCCAGTAGTAGAACCGGGACAGGGGTCTACGAGCAGTACTTC.